The 10 T cell receptor beta chains below all came from one sample that was sequenced in a study of T cell responses to AZD1222 COVID-19 vaccine. Clones were read by immunoSEQ multiplex PCR, and TCRdb kept only the in-frame ones, dropping some. The repertoire holds 150,000 to 170,000 clones, with about 88% as singletons. The sample in question was peripheral blood, obtained on day 0 of AZD1222 vaccination. These receptors originate from an adult in good health.

This chain links TRBV18 with TRBJ1-1; 9 nucleotides agree with TRBD1. Germline V gene lookup returns CDR1 KGHSH and CDR2 LQKENI. The CDR3 spans 14 residues. V dropped 6 bases and J dropped 5; count of bases not matched to a gene: 7. CDR3 loop: CASSPGTGRTEAFF. CDR3 in DNA: TGTGCCAGCTCCCCCGGGACAGGGCGGACTGAAGCTTTCTTT.

This clone was counted a single time. J is TRBJ2-2 and V is TRBV6-5; possible D gene TRBD1, 5 bases. The CDR3 has 14 residues. CDR1 and CDR2 from the germline V gene are MNHEY and SVGAGI. V gave up 2 bases and J gave up 6 bases, with 10 bases separating them. For the CDR3, the DNA is TGTGCCAGCAGTTACACCAGGGTGTCCGGGGAGCTGTTTTTT. Residues: CASSYTRVSGELFF.

This chain joins TRBV28 and TRBJ1-2, with a tentative D call TRBD1 (5 bases). This CDR3 is built from 15 residues. Per the germline V gene, CDR1 is MDHEN and CDR2 is SYDVKM. Deletions cut 7 bases from V and 0 bases from J, with 15 bases between. The CDR3 reads CASTAPTGANYGYTF. The CDR3, as DNA: TGTGCCAGCACCGCCCCCACAGGAGCTAACTATGGCTACACCTTC.

The genes are TRBV12-3 or TRBV12-4 and TRBJ2-7; no clear D. Between the trimmed V and J ends, which lost 1 base and 2 bases, there was a span of 6 bases. The CDR3 consists of 13 residues. CDR3 nucleotide sequence: TGTGCCAGCAGTTTAGAAACACCCTACGAGCAGTACTTC. Residues: CASSLETPYEQYF.

The chain combines TRBV9 with TRBJ2-5; 12 bases fit TRBD2. The junction had 6 bases not matched to a gene; V was cut back by 4 bases and J by 5 bases. Germline V lookup: CDR1 SGDLS, CDR2 YYNGEE. The CDR3 runs 15 residues. CDR3 DNA sequence: TGTGCCAGCAGCTCTAGCGGGGGGGCTGGGGAGACCCAGTACTTC. Amino acid sequence: CASSSSGGAGETQYF.

This clone was seen just once. The J gene is TRBJ2-6, the V gene TRBV19, with TRBD2 as a possible D gene (5 bases). Germline assignment: CDR1 LNHDA and CDR2 SQIVND (reference sequence). The CDR3 has 16 amino acids. V was pared by 1 base and J by 4 bases, with 11 bases between. The CDR3 spells CASSIGSGSGANVLTF. The CDR3, as DNA: TGTGCCAGTAGTATAGGGTCTGGGAGCGGGGCCAACGTCCTGACTTTC.

The rearrangement uses TRBV6-5 and TRBJ1-2; tentatively, D is TRBD1 (6 bases). Trimming took off 4 bases at V and 3 bases at J, with 9 bases between the two ends. The CDR3 length is 13 residues. The germline CDR1 and CDR2 sequences are MNHEY and SVGAGI. CDR3 region: CASSLGQHYGYTF. The DNA for the CDR3 is TGTGCCAGCAGTTTGGGACAACACTATGGCTACACCTTC.

The rearrangement joins TRBV7-2 to TRBJ2-1; TRBD2 matches at 11 bases. From germline, CDR1 is SGHTA and CDR2 FQGNSA. Unmatched junction bases numbered 5, after V lost 5 bases and J lost 2 bases. The CDR3 is 16 amino acids. CDR3 sequence (DNA): TGTGCCAGCAGCAGAGATAGCGGGGGGGCCTACAATGAGCAGTTCTTC. This codes for CASSRDSGGAYNEQFF.

The DNA of the CDR3 is TGTGCCAGCACGAGACAGGAGAACTATGGCTACACCTTC. As protein: CASTRQENYGYTF. The rearrangement uses TRBV6-6 and TRBJ1-2; TRBD1 might be the D (6 bases). The CDR3 runs 13 residues. Germline V lookup: CDR1 MNHNY, CDR2 SVGAGI (reference sequence). Between the trimmed V and J ends, which lost 7 bases and 2 bases, there was a span of 11 bases.

The table lists this clone with a count of one. V is TRBV7-9 and J is TRBJ1-1; D unresolved. Trimming cost V 5 bases and J 0 bases, with 7 bases left between them. This CDR3 has 13 amino acids. The germline V gene has CDR1 SEHNR and CDR2 FQNEAQ (reference sequence). CDR3 bases: TGTGCCAGCAGCGCAGCGATGAACACTGAAGCTTTCTTT. This encodes CASSAAMNTEAFF.